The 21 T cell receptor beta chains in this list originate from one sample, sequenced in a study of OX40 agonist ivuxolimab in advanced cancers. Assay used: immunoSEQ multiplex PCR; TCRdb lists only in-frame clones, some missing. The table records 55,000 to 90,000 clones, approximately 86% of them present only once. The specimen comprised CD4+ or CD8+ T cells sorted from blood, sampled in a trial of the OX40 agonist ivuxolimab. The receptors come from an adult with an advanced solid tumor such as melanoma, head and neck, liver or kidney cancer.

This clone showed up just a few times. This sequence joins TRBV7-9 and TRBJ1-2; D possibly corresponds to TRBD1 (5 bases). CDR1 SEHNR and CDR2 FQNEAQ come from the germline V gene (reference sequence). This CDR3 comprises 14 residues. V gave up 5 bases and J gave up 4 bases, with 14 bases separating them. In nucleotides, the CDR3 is TGTGCCAGCAGCAGACCGGACACTTCCTATGGCTACACCTTC. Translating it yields CASSRPDTSYGYTF.

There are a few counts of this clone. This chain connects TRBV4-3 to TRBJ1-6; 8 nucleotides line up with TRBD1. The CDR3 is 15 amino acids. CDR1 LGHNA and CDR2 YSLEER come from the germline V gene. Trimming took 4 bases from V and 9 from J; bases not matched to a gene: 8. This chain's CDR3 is CASSRGRGLGSPLHF. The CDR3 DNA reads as TGCGCCAGCAGCCGCGGCAGGGGGCTGGGTTCACCCCTCCACTTT.

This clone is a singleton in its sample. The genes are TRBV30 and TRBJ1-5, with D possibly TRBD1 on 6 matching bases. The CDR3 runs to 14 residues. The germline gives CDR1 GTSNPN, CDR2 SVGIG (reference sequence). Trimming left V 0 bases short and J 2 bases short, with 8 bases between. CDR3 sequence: CAWSVPGGNQPQHF. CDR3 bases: TGTGCCTGGAGTGTACCAGGGGGCAATCAGCCCCAGCATTTT.

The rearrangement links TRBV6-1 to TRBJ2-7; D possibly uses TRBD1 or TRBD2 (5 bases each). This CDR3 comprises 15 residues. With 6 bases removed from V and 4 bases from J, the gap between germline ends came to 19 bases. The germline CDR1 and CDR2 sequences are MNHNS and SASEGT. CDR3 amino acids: CASSSPYTGRYEQYF. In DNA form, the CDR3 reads TGTGCCAGCAGCTCCCCTTACACGGGGCGGTACGAGCAGTACTTC.

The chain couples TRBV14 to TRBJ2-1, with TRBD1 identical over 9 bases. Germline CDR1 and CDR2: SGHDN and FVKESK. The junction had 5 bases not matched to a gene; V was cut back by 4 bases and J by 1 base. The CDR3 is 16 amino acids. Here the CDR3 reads CASSLPQGASYNEQFF. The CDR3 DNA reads TGTGCCAGCAGCCTACCACAGGGGGCTTCCTACAATGAGCAGTTCTTC.

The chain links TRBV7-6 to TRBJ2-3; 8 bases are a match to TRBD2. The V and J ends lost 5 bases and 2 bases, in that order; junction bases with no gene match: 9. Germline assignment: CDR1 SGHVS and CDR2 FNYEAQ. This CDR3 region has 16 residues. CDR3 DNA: TGTGCCAGCAGCAAAGGGACTAGAGTAATCACAGATACGCAGTATTTT. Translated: CASSKGTRVITDTQYF.

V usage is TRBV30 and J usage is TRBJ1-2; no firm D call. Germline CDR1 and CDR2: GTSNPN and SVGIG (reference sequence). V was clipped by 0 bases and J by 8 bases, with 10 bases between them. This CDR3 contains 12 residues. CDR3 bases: TGTGCCTGGAGTGTTGACCTGGACGGCTACACCTTC. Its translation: CAWSVDLDGYTF.

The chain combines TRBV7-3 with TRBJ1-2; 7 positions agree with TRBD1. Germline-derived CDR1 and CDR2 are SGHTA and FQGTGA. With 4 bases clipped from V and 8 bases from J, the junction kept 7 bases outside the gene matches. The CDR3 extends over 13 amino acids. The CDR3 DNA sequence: TGTGCCAGCAGCTCAGACAGGGAGGGCGGCTACACCTTC. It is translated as CASSSDREGGYTF. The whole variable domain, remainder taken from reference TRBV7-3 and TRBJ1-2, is GAGVSQTPSNKVTEKGKYVELRCDPISGHTALYWYRQSLGQGPEFLIYFQGTGAADDSGLPNDRFFAVRPEGSVSTLKIQRTERGDSAVYLCASSSDREGGYTFGSGTRLTVV.

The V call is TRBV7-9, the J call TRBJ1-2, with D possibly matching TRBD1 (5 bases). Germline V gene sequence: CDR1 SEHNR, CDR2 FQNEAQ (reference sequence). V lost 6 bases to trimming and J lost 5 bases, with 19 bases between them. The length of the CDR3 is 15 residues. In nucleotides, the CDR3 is TGTGCCAGCAGGGGGCCTAACCGAGGGGAGTATGGCTACACCTTC. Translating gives CASRGPNRGEYGYTF.

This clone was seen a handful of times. The CDR3 nucleotides read TGTGCCAGCAGCCAAGACACGTACGAGCAGTACTTC. Its protein product is CASSQDTYEQYF. This sequence joins TRBV4-2 and TRBJ2-7, with no clear D. Trimming took 0 bases from V and 4 from J, leaving 4 bases between them. The CDR3 has 12 amino acids. CDR1 LGHNA and CDR2 YNFKEQ come from the germline V gene.

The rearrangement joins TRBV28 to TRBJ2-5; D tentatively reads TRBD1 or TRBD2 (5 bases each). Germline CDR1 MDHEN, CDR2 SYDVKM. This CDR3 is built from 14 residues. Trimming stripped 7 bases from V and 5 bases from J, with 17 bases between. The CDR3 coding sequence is TGTGCCAGCACCATCGGTGGGGGAAGGGAGACCCAGTACTTC. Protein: CASTIGGGRETQYF.

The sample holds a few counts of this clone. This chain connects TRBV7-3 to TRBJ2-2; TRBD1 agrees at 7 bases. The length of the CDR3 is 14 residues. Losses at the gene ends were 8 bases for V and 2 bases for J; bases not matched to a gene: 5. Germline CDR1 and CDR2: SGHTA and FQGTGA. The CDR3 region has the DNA TGTGCCAGCCGGGACAGCGGCAACACCGGGGAGCTGTTTTTT. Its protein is CASRDSGNTGELFF. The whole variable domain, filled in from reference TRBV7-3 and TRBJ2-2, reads GAGVSQTPSNKVTEKGKYVELRCDPISGHTALYWYRQSLGQGPEFLIYFQGTGAADDSGLPNDRFFAVRPEGSVSTLKIQRTERGDSAVYLCASRDSGNTGELFFGEGSRLTVL.

CDR3 region: CASSQGWVNQPQHF. CDR3 bases: TGCGCCAGCAGCCAAGGTTGGGTAAATCAGCCCCAGCATTTT. The chain has TRBV4-1 and TRBJ1-5; D not certain. Germline loops: CDR1 MGHRA, CDR2 YSYEKL. This CDR3 has 14 amino acids. Trimming cost V 1 base and J 4 bases, with 8 bases left between them.

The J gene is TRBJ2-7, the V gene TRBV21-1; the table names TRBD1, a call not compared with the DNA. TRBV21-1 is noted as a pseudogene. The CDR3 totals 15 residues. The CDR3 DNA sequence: TGTGCCAGCAGCAAAGGCAGAAGTACCTCCTACGAGCAGTACTTC. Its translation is CASSKGRSTSYEQYF.

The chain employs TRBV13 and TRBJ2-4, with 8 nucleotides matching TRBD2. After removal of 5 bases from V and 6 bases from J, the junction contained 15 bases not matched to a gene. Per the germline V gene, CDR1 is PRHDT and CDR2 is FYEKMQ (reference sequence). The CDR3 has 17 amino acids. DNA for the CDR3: TGTGCCAGCAGCCTCCTGGGGTTAGCGGGGTTCGGAAACATTCAGTACTTC. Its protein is CASSLLGLAGFGNIQYF.

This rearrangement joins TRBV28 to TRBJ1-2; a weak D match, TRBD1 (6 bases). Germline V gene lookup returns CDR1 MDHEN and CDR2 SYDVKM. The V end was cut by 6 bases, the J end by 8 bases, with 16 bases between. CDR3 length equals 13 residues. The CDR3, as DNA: TGTGCCAGCAGCCCCTCGGGGGCAGTAGGCTACACCTTC. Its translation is CASSPSGAVGYTF.

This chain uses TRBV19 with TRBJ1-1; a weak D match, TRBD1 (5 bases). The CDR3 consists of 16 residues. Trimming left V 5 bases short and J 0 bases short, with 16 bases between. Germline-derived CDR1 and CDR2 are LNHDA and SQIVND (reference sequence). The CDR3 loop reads CASSASSEGVNTEAFF. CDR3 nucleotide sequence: TGTGCCAGTAGTGCCTCATCGGAAGGGGTGAACACTGAAGCTTTCTTT.

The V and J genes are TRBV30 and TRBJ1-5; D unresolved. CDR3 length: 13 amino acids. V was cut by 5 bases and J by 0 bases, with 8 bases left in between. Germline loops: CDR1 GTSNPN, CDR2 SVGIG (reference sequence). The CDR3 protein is CAWREDSNQPQHF. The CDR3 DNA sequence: TGTGCCTGGCGGGAGGATAGCAATCAGCCCCAGCATTTT.

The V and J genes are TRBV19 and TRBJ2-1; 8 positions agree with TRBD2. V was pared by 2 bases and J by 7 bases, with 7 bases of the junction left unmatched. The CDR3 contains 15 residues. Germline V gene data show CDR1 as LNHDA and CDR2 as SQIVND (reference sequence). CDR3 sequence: CASSIPAGASNEQFF. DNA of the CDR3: TGTGCCAGTAGTATACCAGCGGGAGCTTCGAATGAGCAGTTCTTC. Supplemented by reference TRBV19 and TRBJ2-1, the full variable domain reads DGGITQSPKYLFRKEGQNVTLSCEQNLNHDAMYWYRQDPGQGLRLIYYSQIVNDFQKGDIAEGYSVSREKKESFPLTVTSAQKNPTAFYLCASSIPAGASNEQFFGPGTRLTVL.

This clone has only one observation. CDR3 sequence: CASSLASGRAYNEQFF. The CDR3 nucleotides read TGTGCCAGCAGCTTGGCCAGTGGGAGAGCCTACAATGAGCAGTTCTTC. The chain employs TRBV5-4 and TRBJ2-1; a weak D match, TRBD2 (5 bases). The CDR3 length is 16 residues. Germline V gives CDR1 SGHNT, CDR2 YYREEE (reference sequence). Trimming cost V 0 bases and J 2 bases, with 12 bases left between them.

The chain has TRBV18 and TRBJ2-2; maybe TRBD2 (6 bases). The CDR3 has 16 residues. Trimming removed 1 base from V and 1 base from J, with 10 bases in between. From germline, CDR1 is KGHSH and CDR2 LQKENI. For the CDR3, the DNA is TGTGCCAGCTCACCACAGGGAGGCCAGAACACCGGGGAGCTGTTTTTT. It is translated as CASSPQGGQNTGELFF.